This T cell receptor (beta chain) was documented in a study of cytomegalovirus exposure and HLA in healthy donors. A note on this clone: No antigen is known for it.

Points from the study as a whole: One cluster of highly shared sequence variants probably arose as a sequencing artifact. TCR beta sequences reportedly predicted most subjects' HLA-A and HLA-B alleles accurately. As a later analysis showed, several of the most significant clusters appeared to be linked to common viral pathogens.

Germline CDR1 is SNHLY and CDR2 is FYNNEI. Trimming removed 4 bases from V and 4 bases from J, with 10 bases in between. This CDR3 contains 14 residues. PCR involved 60 Vbeta and 13 Jbeta primers. The assay was immunoSEQ multiplex PCR, and TCRdb's table has in-frame clones only and misses some. The sample holds about 89,000 clones, about 85% seen once. Sequenced input: PBMCs. The chain recombines TRBV2 with TRBJ2-2, with a weak D call TRBD1 (5 bases). The receptor was isolated from a man aged 35-49 years in good health and CMV-seropositive. The CDR3 sequence: CASSGGGGTGELFF. CDR3 nucleotide sequence: TGTGCCAGCAGTGGGGGCGGTGGCACCGGGGAGCTGTTTTTT.